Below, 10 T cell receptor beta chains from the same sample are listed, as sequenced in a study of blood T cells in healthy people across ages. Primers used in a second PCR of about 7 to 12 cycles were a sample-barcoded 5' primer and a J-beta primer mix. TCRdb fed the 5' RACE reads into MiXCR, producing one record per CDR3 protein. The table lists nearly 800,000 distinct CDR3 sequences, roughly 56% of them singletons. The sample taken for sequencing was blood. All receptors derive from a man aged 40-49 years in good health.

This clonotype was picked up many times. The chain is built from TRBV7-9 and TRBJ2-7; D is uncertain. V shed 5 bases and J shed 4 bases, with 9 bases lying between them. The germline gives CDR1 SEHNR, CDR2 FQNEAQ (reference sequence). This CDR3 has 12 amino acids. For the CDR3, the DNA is TGTGCCAGCAGCCACGAAAAATACGAGCAGTACTTC. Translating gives CASSHEKYEQYF.

The CDR3 is CASRSYYGYTF. Written as DNA, the CDR3 is TGTGCCAGCAGGTCATATTATGGCTACACCTTC. This chain joins TRBV12-3 or TRBV12-4 and TRBJ1-2, with D unclear. The germline V and J ends were trimmed by 6 bases and 5 bases, with 7 bases remaining between them. The CDR3 runs 11 residues.

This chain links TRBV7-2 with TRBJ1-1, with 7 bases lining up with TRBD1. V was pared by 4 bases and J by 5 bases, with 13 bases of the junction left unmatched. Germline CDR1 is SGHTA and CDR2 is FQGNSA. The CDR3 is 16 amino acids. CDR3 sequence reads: CASSWSRTQTGTEAFF. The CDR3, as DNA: TGTGCCAGCAGCTGGAGCCGGACGCAGACAGGGACTGAAGCTTTCTTT.

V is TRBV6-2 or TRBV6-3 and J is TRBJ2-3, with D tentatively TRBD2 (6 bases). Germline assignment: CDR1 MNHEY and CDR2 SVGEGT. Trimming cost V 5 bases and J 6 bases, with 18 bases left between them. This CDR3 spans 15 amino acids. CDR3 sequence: CASSPGGGGADTQYF. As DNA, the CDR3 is TGTGCCAGCAGTCCCGGGGGAGGAGGGGCTGATACGCAGTATTTT.

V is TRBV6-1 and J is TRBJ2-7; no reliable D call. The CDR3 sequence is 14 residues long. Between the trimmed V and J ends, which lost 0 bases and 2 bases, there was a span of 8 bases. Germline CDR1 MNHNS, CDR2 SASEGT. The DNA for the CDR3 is TGTGCCAGCAGTGAAGCAGGCGGAGCCTACGAGCAGTACTTC. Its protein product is CASSEAGGAYEQYF.

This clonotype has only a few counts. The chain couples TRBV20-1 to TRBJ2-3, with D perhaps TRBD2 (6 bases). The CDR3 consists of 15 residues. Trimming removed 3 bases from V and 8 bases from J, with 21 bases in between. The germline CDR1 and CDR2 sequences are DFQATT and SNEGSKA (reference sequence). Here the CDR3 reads CSASAAGIWGGTQYF. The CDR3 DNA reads TGCAGTGCTAGTGCGGCCGGGATCTGGGGAGGTACGCAGTATTTT.

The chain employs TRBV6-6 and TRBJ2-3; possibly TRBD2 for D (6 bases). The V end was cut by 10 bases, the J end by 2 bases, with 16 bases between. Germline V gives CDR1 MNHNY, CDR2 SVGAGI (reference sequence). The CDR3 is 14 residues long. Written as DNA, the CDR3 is TGTGCCACCCAAGGGCGGGGAGACACAGATACGCAGTATTTT. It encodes CATQGRGDTDTQYF.

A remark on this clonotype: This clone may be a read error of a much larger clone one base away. This CDR3 reads CASSPAGTSVDNEQYF. The CDR3 nucleotides are TGTGCCAGCAGCCCCGCCGGGACTAGTGTGGACAATGAGCAGTACTTC. The chain carries TRBV7-3 and TRBJ2-1, with TRBD2 identical over 8 bases. The J call is uncertain, as TRBJ2-7 better fits the DNA end. Germline CDR1 is SGHTA and CDR2 is FQGTGA. The CDR3 is 16 amino acids.

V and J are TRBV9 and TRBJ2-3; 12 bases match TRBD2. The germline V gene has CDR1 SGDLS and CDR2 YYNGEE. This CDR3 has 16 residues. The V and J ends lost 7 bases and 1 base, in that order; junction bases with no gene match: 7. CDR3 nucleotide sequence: TGTGCCAGCGCGACAGGGACTAGCGGGCGCACAGATACGCAGTATTTT. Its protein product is CASATGTSGRTDTQYF.

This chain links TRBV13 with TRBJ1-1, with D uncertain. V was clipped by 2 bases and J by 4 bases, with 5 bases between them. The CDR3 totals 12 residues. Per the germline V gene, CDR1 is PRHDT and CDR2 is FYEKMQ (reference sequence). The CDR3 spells CASSLIPTEAFF. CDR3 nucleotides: TGTGCCAGCAGCTTAATCCCCACTGAAGCTTTCTTT.